Listed below are T cell receptor beta chains from one sample, sequenced in a study of blood T cells in healthy people across ages. TCRdb itself ran the 5' RACE reads through MiXCR, one entry per CDR3 protein. Counted here are fewer than 2,000,000 distinct CDR3 sequences, about 35% occurring once; the ten biggest clones make up 10% to 12%. The sample consisted of blood. The receptor source for this set is a woman between 25 and 40 years old in good health. The CDR3 runs from the conserved cysteine through the conserved F or W. The D gene is left open where the match is weak. Only some rows state a clone size, as once, few, many or a class for expanded clones.

v_call	clone_size	d_call	j_call	cdr3_aa	cdr3_nt
TRBV20-1	few	TRBD2	TRBJ2-1	CSATLPLAGGPNEQFF	TGCAGTGCTACCCTCCCACTAGCGGGGGGGCCTAATGAGCAGTTCTTC
TRBV5-1	-	TRBD2	TRBJ2-1	CASSLEASGGSWEQFF	TGCGCCAGCAGCTTGGAAGCTAGCGGGGGGTCTTGGGAGCAGTTCTTC
TRBV27	-	-	TRBJ2-5	CASSRRTLPETQYF	TGTGCCAGCAGTAGGCGGACCCTACCGGAGACCCAGTACTTC
TRBV27	many	TRBD1	TRBJ2-7	CASSYRDSASYEQYF	TGTGCCAGCAGTTACCGGGACAGTGCTTCCTACGAGCAGTACTTC
TRBV5-1	-	-	TRBJ2-5	CASSPLGPVETQYF	TGCGCCAGCAGCCCCCTAGGGCCGGTGGAGACCCAGTACTTC
TRBV9	-	TRBD2	TRBJ2-3	CASSPRGGLAGDTQYF	TGTGCCAGCAGCCCCCGAGGGGGTCTAGCGGGGGATACGCAGTATTTT
TRBV29-1	-	TRBD2	TRBJ2-3	CSVDGGATDTQYF	TGCAGCGTTGACGGGGGGGCCACAGATACGCAGTATTTT
TRBV2	-	TRBD2	TRBJ2-7	CASSLDLAGEPYEQYF	TGTGCCAGCAGCTTAGACTTAGCGGGCGAACCCTACGAGCAGTACTTC
TRBV4-1	many	TRBD1	TRBJ2-7	CASSQNHFGTEEQYF	TGCGCCAGCAGCCAAAACCATTTCGGGACAGAGGAGCAGTACTTC
TRBV7-2	many	TRBD2	TRBJ2-3	CASSSSGSLDTQYF	TGTGCCAGCAGCTCCAGCGGGAGCTTGGATACGCAGTATTTT
TRBV6-4	-	-	TRBJ1-2	CASSGDSTGYTF	TGTGCCAGCAGTGGGGACTCCACTGGCTACACCTTC
TRBV6-6	few	TRBD1	TRBJ1-2	CASSYRGPGGYTF	TGTGCCAGCAGTTACAGGGGGCCGGGAGGCTACACCTTC
TRBV6-6	-	TRBD1	TRBJ1-2	CASRGTGWRNGYTF	TGTGCCAGCAGGGGGACAGGTTGGCGGAATGGCTACACCTTC
TRBV7-2	-	-	TRBJ2-1	CASSSPRDTYNEQFF	TGTGCCAGCAGCTCGCCCCGGGACACCTACAATGAGCAGTTCTTC
TRBV29-1	-	-	TRBJ2-1	CSVQSRVWFF	TGCAGCGTCCAGTCTAGAGTGTGGTTCTTC
TRBV10-3	-	-	TRBJ1-4	CAISDRTEPYEKLFF	TGTGCCATCAGTGACCGGACGGAGCCGTATGAAAAACTGTTTTTT
TRBV12-3/TRBV12-4	few	TRBD1	TRBJ1-1	CASLTGAYTEAFF	TGTGCCAGCCTGACAGGGGCCTACACTGAAGCTTTCTTT
TRBV20-1	-	-	TRBJ2-7	CSACVLTDPVDHYEQYF	TGCAGTGCTTGCGTCCTTACTGACCCCGTGGACCACTACGAGCAGTACTTC
TRBV29-1	many	-	TRBJ1-2	CSVNQGLNYGYTF	TGCAGCGTGAACCAGGGACTTAACTATGGCTACACCTTC
TRBV2	-	-	TRBJ2-1	CASSEGTIYNEQFF	TGTGCCAGCAGTGAAGGGACTATATACAATGAGCAGTTCTTC
TRBV29-1	-	TRBD1	TRBJ1-2	CSVVLKLGQGAGGYTF	TGCAGCGTTGTCCTGAAATTGGGACAGGGGGCGGGAGGCTACACCTTC
TRBV7-9	-	-	TRBJ1-1	CASSSPGEAFF	TGTGCCAGCAGCTCTCCAGGTGAAGCTTTCTTT
TRBV3-1	few	-	TRBJ2-7	CASSQVPGGYEQYF	TGTGCCAGCAGCCAAGTTCCAGGAGGCTACGAGCAGTACTTC
TRBV20-1	-	TRBD1	TRBJ2-3	CSARPDRAKPADTQYF	TGCAGTGCTCGCCCCGACAGGGCAAAACCGGCAGATACGCAGTATTTT
TRBV20-1	-	TRBD1	TRBJ2-7	CSARWDRSMGQYF	TGCAGTGCTAGATGGGACAGGTCGATGGGGCAGTACTTC
TRBV7-7	few	-	TRBJ2-3	CASSLVQGFADTQYF	TGTGCCAGCAGCTTAGTTCAGGGTTTTGCGGATACGCAGTATTTT
TRBV20-1	-	TRBD2	TRBJ2-1	CSARGWTSGRSSYNEQFF	TGCAGTGCTAGGGGATGGACTAGCGGGCGCAGCTCCTACAATGAGCAGTTCTTC
TRBV6-1	few	TRBD2	TRBJ2-3	CASSEWGSGSADTQYF	TGTGCCAGCAGTGAATGGGGTAGCGGGAGCGCAGATACGCAGTATTTT
TRBV7-9	-	-	TRBJ1-2	CASSLEQAQGYTF	TGTGCCAGCAGCTTAGAACAGGCACAGGGCTACACCTTC
TRBV6-1	-	-	TRBJ2-7	CASSDWLKLYEQYF	TGTGCCAGCAGTGACTGGCTCAAATTATACGAGCAGTACTTC
TRBV29-1	many	-	TRBJ2-7	CSVEGPHEQYF	TGCAGCGTTGAAGGCCCCCACGAGCAGTACTTC
TRBV18	-	-	TRBJ2-7	CASSPNRFDEQYF	TGTGCCAGCTCACCAAACAGGTTTGACGAGCAGTACTTC
TRBV6-6	few	TRBD1	TRBJ1-2	CASSKTTGYFDYGYTF	TGTGCCAGCAGTAAGACGACAGGGTATTTCGACTATGGCTACACCTTC
TRBV20-1	-	-	TRBJ2-7	CSARGYGQTYEQYF	TGCAGTGCTAGAGGGTACGGACAAACCTACGAGCAGTACTTC
TRBV9	-	TRBD1	TRBJ1-2	CASSPRPGQTYGYTF	TGTGCCAGCAGCCCTCGACCGGGACAGACCTATGGCTACACCTTC
TRBV5-1	few	-	TRBJ1-1	CASSLYGTQNTEAFF	TGTGCCAGCAGCTTGTATGGGACACAGAACACTGAAGCTTTCTTT
TRBV9	-	TRBD1	TRBJ2-2	CASRRGHVQAGELFF	TGTGCCAGCCGAAGGGGGCACGTACAAGCCGGGGAGCTGTTTTTT
TRBV6-4	few	TRBD1	TRBJ2-1	CASSETGTGGHEQFF	TGTGCCAGCAGTGAAACCGGGACAGGGGGGCATGAGCAGTTCTTC
TRBV25-1	-	TRBD1	TRBJ1-1	CASSAPRGRLTEAFF	TGTGCCAGCAGTGCCCCCAGGGGGCGATTAACTGAAGCTTTCTTT
TRBV27	-	TRBD1	TRBJ2-1	CASRLGDRYNVQFF	TGTGCCAGCAGGTTAGGGGACAGATACAATGTGCAGTTCTTC
TRBV5-1	many	-	TRBJ2-1	CASSLGQGNNEQFF	TGCGCCAGCAGCTTGGGCCAGGGGAACAATGAGCAGTTCTTC
TRBV12-3/TRBV12-4	-	TRBD1	TRBJ2-7	CASSSRQGRYEQYF	TGTGCCAGCAGTTCAAGACAGGGGCGCTACGAGCAGTACTTC
TRBV5-5	-	TRBD2	TRBJ2-1	CASSLTGTSGTSYNEQFF	TGTGCCAGCAGCTTGACCGGGACTAGCGGGACCTCCTACAATGAGCAGTTCTTC
TRBV9	-	TRBD2	TRBJ2-3	CASSAPPGLQITDTQYF	TGTGCCAGCAGCGCACCCCCGGGACTACAGATCACAGATACGCAGTATTTT
TRBV7-2	-	-	TRBJ2-3	CASSQSTSTDTQYF	TGTGCCAGCAGCCAGTCGACTAGCACAGATACGCAGTATTTT
TRBV7-2	-	-	TRBJ2-7	CASSLAGPITYEQYF	TGTGCCAGCAGCTTAGCGGGCCCGATAACCTACGAGCAGTACTTC
TRBV20-1	-	-	TRBJ2-7	CSARFGTPFNEQYF	TGCAGTGCTAGGTTCGGGACACCCTTTAACGAGCAGTACTTC
TRBV27	few	-	TRBJ2-7	CASSLFDPRSNEEQYF	TGTGCCAGCAGTTTATTTGATCCACGATCGAATGAAGAGCAGTACTTC
TRBV6-6	few	-	TRBJ1-2	CASSKAGGSDFRYGYTF	TGTGCCAGCAGTAAGGCGGGGGGCAGCGACTTTCGCTATGGCTACACCTTC
TRBV11-2	-	-	TRBJ1-4	CASSARQLNKPYNEKLFF	TGTGCCAGCAGCGCGAGACAGTTAAACAAACCTTATAATGAAAAACTGTTTTTT
TRBV5-6	-	-	TRBJ1-2	CASSTMAAPTYGYTF	TGTGCCAGCAGCACGATGGCAGCCCCTACTTATGGCTACACCTTC